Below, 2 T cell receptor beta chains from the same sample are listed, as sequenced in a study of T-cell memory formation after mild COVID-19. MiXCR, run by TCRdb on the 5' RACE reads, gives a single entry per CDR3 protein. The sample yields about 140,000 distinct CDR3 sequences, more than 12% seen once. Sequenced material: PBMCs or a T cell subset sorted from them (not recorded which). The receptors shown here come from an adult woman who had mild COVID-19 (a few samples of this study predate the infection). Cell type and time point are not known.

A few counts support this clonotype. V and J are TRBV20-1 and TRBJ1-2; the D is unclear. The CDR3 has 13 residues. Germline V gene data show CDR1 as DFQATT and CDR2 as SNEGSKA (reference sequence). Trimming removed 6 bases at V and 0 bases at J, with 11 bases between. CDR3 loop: CSASPRSNYGYTF. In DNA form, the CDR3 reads TGCAGTGCGTCTCCTAGGTCTAACTATGGCTACACCTTC.

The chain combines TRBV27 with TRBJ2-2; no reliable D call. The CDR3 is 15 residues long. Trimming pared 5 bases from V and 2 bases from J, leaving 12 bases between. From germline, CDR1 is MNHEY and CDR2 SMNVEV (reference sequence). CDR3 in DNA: TGTGCCAGCAGTCCCGAGTACCCTAACACCGGGGAGCTGTTTTTT. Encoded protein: CASSPEYPNTGELFF.